A selection of T cell receptor beta chains follows, all from one sample in a study of blood T cell repertoires in COVID-19. Some clones are missing from TCRdb's copy, which holds only in-frame ones; the method was immunoSEQ multiplex PCR. The top ten hold about 9.4% of the sample, which has 210,000 or so clones, about 82% seen once. Sequencing was done on a sample of peripheral blood. These TCRs come from a woman aged 80 or over with acute or convalescent COVID-19. CDR3s include the opening cysteine and the closing phenylalanine or tryptophan. The D gene is left open where the match is weak. Clone size appears in some rows only: once, few, many, or a class for an expanded clone.

j_call	d_call	clone_size	v_call	cdr3_nt	cdr3_aa
TRBJ2-6	NA	few	TRBV6-5	TGTGCCATCAAGACAGGCTCTGGGGCCAACGTCCTGACTTTC	CAIKTGSGANVLTF
TRBJ2-5	NA	many	TRBV19	TGTGCCAGTAGCCCTGATTTAGGGAGGCAGACCCAGTACTTC	CASSPDLGRQTQYF
TRBJ2-5	TRBD1	NA	TRBV30	TGTGCCTGGAGTGTGGGACAGGGGGCTAGGGAGACCCAGTACTTC	CAWSVGQGARETQYF
TRBJ2-2	TRBD1	NA	TRBV4-3	TGCGCCAGCAGCCCCCGGGACAGGGGATCCGGGGAGCTGTTTTTT	CASSPRDRGSGELFF
TRBJ2-7	NA	few	TRBV4-3	TGCGCCAGCAGCCAAGTAGCAGGGTGGGCCTACGAGCAGTACTTC	CASSQVAGWAYEQYF
TRBJ2-7	NA	NA	TRBV5-6	TGTGCCAGCAGCTTTCTCGCGGACGAGCAGTACTTC	CASSFLADEQYF
TRBJ1-6	NA	NA	TRBV19	TGTGCCAGTACCCTGGGCCTTGACAATTCACCCCTCCACTTT	CASTLGLDNSPLHF
TRBJ1-2	NA	once	TRBV14	TGTGCCAGCAGCCTGGATCAAAGGACATCGAAGTTATGGGACTATGGCTACACCTTC	CASSLDQRTSKLWDYGYTF
TRBJ2-1	NA	few	TRBV5-5	TGTGCCAGCAAGCGGTCCCAGGCTTACAATGAGCAGTTCTTC	CASKRSQAYNEQFF
TRBJ1-5	NA	NA	TRBV5-1	TGCGCCAGCAGCTGGGAGGGGAGGAGCAATCAGCCCCAGCATTTT	CASSWEGRSNQPQHF
TRBJ1-6	TRBD1	NA	TRBV10-1	TGCGCCAGCAGTGAGGGCGGCAGGGGGGCTTCACCCCTCCACTTT	CASSEGGRGASPLHF
TRBJ2-7	TRBD1	NA	TRBV11-3	TGTGCCAGCAGTCGGGCCGGACAGGCCTACGAGCAGTACTTC	CASSRAGQAYEQYF
TRBJ2-7	TRBD1	few	TRBV7-9	TGTGCCAGCAGCTTAGTTAGTTCGGACAGGAACGAGCAGTACTTC	CASSLVSSDRNEQYF
TRBJ1-3	NA	NA	TRBV11-3	TGTGCCAGCAGCACGGACAGAAACTCTGGAAACACCATATATTTT	CASSTDRNSGNTIYF
TRBJ2-7	TRBD1	NA	TRBV27	TGTGCCAGCATTATCCGGGACAGGACTCCCGCTAGCTCCTACGAGCAGTACTTC	CASIIRDRTPASSYEQYF
TRBJ1-1	NA	NA	TRBV5-4	TGTGCCACCCAGGTAGGATTGAACACTGAAGCTTTCTTT	CATQVGLNTEAFF
TRBJ1-2	NA	NA	TRBV19	TGTGCCAGTAGCCCGGGCAGGGGAAACTATGGCTACACCTTC	CASSPGRGNYGYTF
TRBJ2-4	TRBD2	NA	TRBV9	TGTGCCAGCAGCGTAGCTCCCGGGACTAGCGCAGCGGACGACATTCAGTACTTC	CASSVAPGTSAADDIQYF
TRBJ2-7	TRBD2	NA	TRBV6-5	TGTGCCAGCAGCGACGGGGGAGGGTATGTTGCCGAGCAGTACTTC	CASSDGGGYVAEQYF
TRBJ1-1	TRBD1	once	TRBV3-1/TRBV3-2	TGTGCCAGCAGCCCACCGGGTTCCCATGACAGGGCGATCTATTTT	CASSPPGSHDRAIYF
TRBJ1-1	NA	NA	TRBV11-2	TGTGCCAGCAGCCTCAGCGGGGGCACTGAAGCTTTCTTT	CASSLSGGTEAFF
TRBJ2-3	NA	NA	TRBV19	TGTGCCACGAGACAGGACCGCACTAGCACAGATACGCAGTATTTT	CATRQDRTSTDTQYF
TRBJ2-2	NA	NA	TRBV7-6	TGTGCCAGCAGCCCCTGGGCCGGTGCGAACACCGGGGAGCTGTTTTTT	CASSPWAGANTGELFF
TRBJ1-1	TRBD1	NA	TRBV19	TGTGCCAGTAGTCTTCTGACAGGGGTGAGCACTGAAGCTTTCTTT	CASSLLTGVSTEAFF
TRBJ1-2	NA	NA	TRBV6-5	TGTGCCAGCAGTTACCAGGTCAACTATGGCTACACCTTC	CASSYQVNYGYTF
TRBJ2-3	NA	NA	TRBV6-5	TGTGCCAGCAGCTTAGCGGCTACCGCCCTAAATACGCAGTATTTT	CASSLAATALNTQYF
TRBJ2-7	TRBD1	NA	TRBV19	TGTGCCAGTAGTATAGGTCAGGGGGACGACGAGCAGTACTTC	CASSIGQGDDEQYF
TRBJ2-3	TRBD2	NA	TRBV2	TGTGCCAGCAGTGTAAGACTAGCGGACACAGATACGCAGTATTTT	CASSVRLADTDTQYF
TRBJ1-6	TRBD1	NA	TRBV19	TGTGCCAGTAGTCCTCGACAGGGGTCGTATTCACCCCTCCACTTT	CASSPRQGSYSPLHF
TRBJ1-2	TRBD1	NA	TRBV2	TGTGCCAGCAGCCTCGATCCGGGACAGGGTAACTATGGCTACACCTTC	CASSLDPGQGNYGYTF
TRBJ2-1	TRBD1	NA	TRBV5-1	TGCGCCAGCAGCTGGACGGCCGGGACAGATACCTACAATGAGCAGTTCTTC	CASSWTAGTDTYNEQFF
TRBJ1-3	NA	NA	TRBV28	TGTGCCAGCAGTTTGGTCCCGAGCGCTGGAAACACCATATATTTT	CASSLVPSAGNTIYF
TRBJ1-2	NA	NA	TRBV5-1	TGCGCCAGCAGCCCCAGGGGTGAAGGCTATGGCTACACCTTC	CASSPRGEGYGYTF
TRBJ1-6	NA	NA	TRBV3-1/TRBV3-2	TGTGCCAGCAGCCAAGGATGGGGAGGGAGCTCCTATAATTCACCCCTCCACTTT	CASSQGWGGSSYNSPLHF
TRBJ1-4	TRBD1	NA	TRBV19	TGTGCCAGTACCCCAACGAGGACAGGGCCTGAAAAACTGTTTTTT	CASTPTRTGPEKLFF
TRBJ2-3	NA	NA	TRBV6-1	TGTGCCAGCAGTGAAAGGGGAATTGGCACAGATACGCAGTATTTT	CASSERGIGTDTQYF
TRBJ2-2	TRBD1	NA	TRBV5-4	TGTGCCAGCAGCTTCCAGGGGGCAGACACCGGGGAGCTGTTTTTT	CASSFQGADTGELFF
TRBJ2-3	TRBD1	NA	TRBV6-5	TGTGCCAGCAGCCCAGGGGGTGGCACAGATACGCAGTATTTT	CASSPGGGTDTQYF
TRBJ1-4	NA	NA	TRBV29-1	TGCACCGCTTCTGAATCGGGGGTAGGGGAAAAACTGTTTTTT	CTASESGVGEKLFF
TRBJ2-2	NA	NA	TRBV10-3	TGTGCCATCACTCCAGGGGAAGGCGGGGAGCTGTTTTTT	CAITPGEGGELFF
TRBJ1-4	TRBD1	NA	TRBV30	TGTGCCTGGAGACGGTCACGCGGGACAGCTAATGAAAAACTGTTTTTT	CAWRRSRGTANEKLFF
TRBJ1-3	NA	NA	TRBV6-5	TGTGCCAGCAGTTACTCCGGGGACAACTCTGGAAACACCATATATTTT	CASSYSGDNSGNTIYF
TRBJ1-4	NA	NA	TRBV9	TGTGCCAGCAGCCCCCGGGGGGCTTCTAATGAAAAACTGTTTTTT	CASSPRGASNEKLFF
TRBJ2-5	TRBD2	NA	TRBV7-2	TGTGCCAGCAGCTCGGCCCCTCTAGCGGGAGAAGAGACCCAGTACTTC	CASSSAPLAGEETQYF
TRBJ2-1	TRBD2	NA	TRBV3-1/TRBV3-2	TGTGCCAGCAGCACCGCCTCCCTTAGCGACGGGGGGGTCTTC	CASSTASLSDGGVF
TRBJ2-2	TRBD1	NA	TRBV6-4	TGTGCCAGCAGAGGACAGGGGGCTGGCGGGGAGCTGTTTTTT	CASRGQGAGGELFF
TRBJ2-7	TRBD1	NA	TRBV14	TGTGCCAGCAGCCAACTACTCCGGGACAGGGGGCGTGATATCTACGAGCAGTACTTC	CASSQLLRDRGRDIYEQYF
TRBJ2-4	TRBD1	NA	TRBV6-2/TRBV6-3	TGTGCCAGCAGCCGGGACAGCCCTCTAGCCAAAAACATTCAGTACTTC	CASSRDSPLAKNIQYF
TRBJ1-5	NA	NA	TRBV28	TGTGCCAGCAGTCCTCCAGGGTCAGGAAATCAGCCCCAGCATTTT	CASSPPGSGNQPQHF
TRBJ1-1	NA	NA	TRBV6-2/TRBV6-3	TGTGCCAGCAGTTACTCCCAGGGTATAACTGAAGCTTTCTTT	CASSYSQGITEAFF
TRBJ1-5	TRBD1	once	TRBV18	TGTGCCAGCTCACCGGGACAGGGGGGGATTAGCAATCAGCCCCAGCATTTT	CASSPGQGGISNQPQHF
TRBJ2-7	TRBD2	NA	TRBV7-2	TGTGCCAGCAGCTTTTCTTGGCGGGAGGTGGGAGGGGAGCAGTACTTC	CASSFSWREVGGEQYF
TRBJ1-1	NA	NA	TRBV12-3/TRBV12-4	TGTGCCAGCGGGCAGGCCACCTCTACTGAAGCTTTCTTT	CASGQATSTEAFF
TRBJ1-5	NA	NA	TRBV19	TGTGCCAGTAGGAGGAATCCGGGACTTCGAAATCAGCCCCAGCATTTT	CASRRNPGLRNQPQHF